This is a list of T cell receptor beta chains from one sample in a study of monozygotic twins with inflammatory bowel disease. Reprocessing the 5' RACE reads, TCRdb reports a single entry for every CDR3 protein and omits DNA. The sample totals around 450,000 distinct CDR3 sequences. Sequenced sample: blood. These receptors came from a human donor with ulcerative colitis or Crohn's disease, or a healthy co-twin of an affected twin (not recorded which). Both conserved end residues are part of each CDR3.

v_call	j_call	cdr3_aa
TRBV11-2	TRBJ2-3	CASSSPRTSGLKTDTQYF
TRBV25-1	TRBJ2-5	CASSEWRGQGGEETQYF
TRBV7-3	TRBJ2-1	CASSLALNNEQFF
TRBV10-3	TRBJ1-2	CAISEPPGYTF
TRBV7-9	TRBJ1-1	CASSPYGGTLDEAFF
TRBV7-3	TRBJ2-2	CASSPGRLGTGELFF
TRBV6-1	TRBJ2-7	CASSREYEQYF
TRBV4-3	TRBJ2-7	CASSADGAGEQYF
TRBV7-2	TRBJ2-3	CASSLQRGRSDTQYF
TRBV7-9	TRBJ1-6	CASSGDSNSPLHF
TRBV6-2/TRBV6-3	TRBJ2-1	CASSYHNPRGLAAHRNSYNEQFF
TRBV7-2	TRBJ2-2	CASSFRRDRGSGELFF
TRBV27	TRBJ1-2	CASSLSPARGFGYTF
TRBV11-3	TRBJ2-1	CASSLHLGLEQFF
TRBV5-1	TRBJ1-1	CASSFRARGVNTEAFF
TRBV27	TRBJ2-1	CASSLRLAGGLEQFF
TRBV10-3	TRBJ2-7	CAISEAGGSYEQYF
TRBV5-4	TRBJ2-2	CASSLGLSGGVDTGELFF
TRBV5-4	TRBJ2-5	CASSLRLAGQETQYF
TRBV5-1	TRBJ1-3	CASSLDSPRTGNTIYF
TRBV20-1	TRBJ2-5	CSASPRGLAGAGETQYF
TRBV28	TRBJ2-2	CASTYLWTGTENGELFF
TRBV29-1	TRBJ1-1	CSVVVRVMNTEAFF
TRBV27	TRBJ1-5	CASSPVAGGGQPQHF